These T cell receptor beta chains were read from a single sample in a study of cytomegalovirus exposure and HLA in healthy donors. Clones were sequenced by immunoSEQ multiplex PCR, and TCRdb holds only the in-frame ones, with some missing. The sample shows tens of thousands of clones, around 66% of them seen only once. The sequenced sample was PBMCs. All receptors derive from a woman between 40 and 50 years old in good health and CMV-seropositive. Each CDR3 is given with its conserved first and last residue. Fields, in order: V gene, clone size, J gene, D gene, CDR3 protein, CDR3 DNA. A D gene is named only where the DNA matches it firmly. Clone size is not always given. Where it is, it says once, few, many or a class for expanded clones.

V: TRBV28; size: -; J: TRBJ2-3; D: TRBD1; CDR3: CASSPFTGVDTQYF; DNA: TGTGCCAGCAGTCCGTTCACAGGGGTAGATACGCAGTATTTT
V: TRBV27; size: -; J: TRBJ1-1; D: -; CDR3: CASSLQVTTEAFF; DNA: TGTGCCAGCAGTTTACAGGTTACCACTGAAGCTTTCTTT
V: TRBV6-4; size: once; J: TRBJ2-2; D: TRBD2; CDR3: CASSVSGTNTGELFF; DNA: TGTGCCAGCAGTGTTAGCGGGACGAACACCGGGGAGCTGTTTTTT
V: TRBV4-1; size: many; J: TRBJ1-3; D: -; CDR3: CASSPRVRESSGNTIYF; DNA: TGCGCCAGCAGCCCGCGAGTGAGGGAATCGAGCGGAAACACCATATATTTT
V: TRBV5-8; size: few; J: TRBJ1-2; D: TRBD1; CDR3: CASSLGGQGPYGYTF; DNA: TGTGCCAGCAGCTTGGGTGGACAGGGCCCCTATGGCTACACCTTC
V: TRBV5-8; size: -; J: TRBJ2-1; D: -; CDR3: CASSLYGSSSWGEQFF; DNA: TGTGCCAGCAGCTTGTATGGGAGTAGTAGTTGGGGTGAGCAGTTCTTC
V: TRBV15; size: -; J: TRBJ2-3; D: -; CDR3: CATSSRTSTDTQYF; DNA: TGTGCCACCAGCTCCCGGACTAGCACAGATACGCAGTATTTT
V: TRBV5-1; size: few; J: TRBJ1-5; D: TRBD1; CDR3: CASSYGTGEDDQPQHF; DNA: TGCGCCAGCAGCTATGGGACAGGGGAGGATGATCAGCCCCAGCATTTT
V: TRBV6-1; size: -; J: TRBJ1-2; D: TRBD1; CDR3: CASSDGTGLYGYTF; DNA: TGTGCCAGCAGTGATGGGACAGGACTCTATGGCTACACCTTC
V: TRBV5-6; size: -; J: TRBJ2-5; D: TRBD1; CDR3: CASIRTGIKTQYF; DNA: TGTGCCAGCATCAGGACAGGGATAAAGACCCAGTACTTC
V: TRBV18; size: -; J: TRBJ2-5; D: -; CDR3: CASSPGTQETQYF; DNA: TGTGCCAGCTCACCCGGGACTCAAGAGACCCAGTACTTC
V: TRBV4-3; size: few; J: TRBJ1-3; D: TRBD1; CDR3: CASSPRSSRGLGNTIYF; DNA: TGCGCCAGCAGCCCCCGTAGTTCCAGGGGGCTTGGAAACACCATATATTTT
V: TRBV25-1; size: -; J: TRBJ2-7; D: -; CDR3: CASSAGRTVGYEQYF; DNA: TGTGCCAGCAGTGCTGGCAGGACTGTCGGCTACGAGCAGTACTTC
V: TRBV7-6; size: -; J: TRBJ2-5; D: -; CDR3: CASSLAIDRLQETQYF; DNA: TGTGCCAGCAGCTTAGCGATCGACAGGCTCCAAGAGACCCAGTACTTC
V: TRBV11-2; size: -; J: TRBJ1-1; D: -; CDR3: CASSLPPGRGKTEAFF; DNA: TGTGCCAGCAGCCTACCTCCCGGCAGGGGAAAAACTGAAGCTTTCTTT
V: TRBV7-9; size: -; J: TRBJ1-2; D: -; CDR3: CASSLEGNYGYTF; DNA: TGTGCCAGCAGCTTAGAGGGGAACTATGGCTACACCTTC
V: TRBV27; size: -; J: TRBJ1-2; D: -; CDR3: CASRRDLLNYGYTF; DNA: TGTGCCAGCCGGAGGGACCTTCTTAACTATGGCTACACCTTC
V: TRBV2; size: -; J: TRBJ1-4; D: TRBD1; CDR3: CASRAGTENEKLFF; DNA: TGTGCCAGCAGAGCCGGGACAGAAAATGAAAAACTGTTTTTT
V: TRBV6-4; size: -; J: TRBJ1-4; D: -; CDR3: CASSTRQPSNEKLFF; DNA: TGTGCTAGCAGTACACGACAGCCTAGTAATGAAAAACTGTTTTTT
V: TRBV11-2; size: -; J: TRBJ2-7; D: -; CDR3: CASSLGTYEQYF; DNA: TGTGCCAGCAGCTTAGGGACATACGAGCAGTACTTC
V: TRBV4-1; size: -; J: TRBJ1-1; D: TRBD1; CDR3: CASSVSGQGDTEAFF; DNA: TGCGCCAGCAGCGTGTCGGGACAGGGCGACACTGAAGCTTTCTTT
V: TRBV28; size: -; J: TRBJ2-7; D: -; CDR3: CASSDTGSAQYF; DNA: TGTGCCAGCAGCGATACAGGGTCCGCGCAGTACTTC
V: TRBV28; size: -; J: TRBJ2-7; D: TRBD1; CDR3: CASSFQGAREQYF; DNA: TGTGCCAGCAGTTTCCAGGGGGCTCGGGAGCAGTACTTC
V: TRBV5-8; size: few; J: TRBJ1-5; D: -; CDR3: CASSLGGAEIGGQPQHF; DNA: TGTGCCAGCAGCTTGGGAGGGGCCGAGATCGGGGGTCAGCCCCAGCATTTT
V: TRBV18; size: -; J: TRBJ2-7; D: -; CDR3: CASSAERDGGSYEQYF; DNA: TGTGCCAGCTCAGCCGAACGTGACGGGGGCTCCTACGAGCAGTACTTC
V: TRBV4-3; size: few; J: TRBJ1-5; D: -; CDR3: CASSQLLYQPQHF; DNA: TGCGCCAGCAGCCAATTATTATATCAGCCCCAGCATTTT
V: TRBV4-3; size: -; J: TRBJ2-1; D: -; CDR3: CASSQGGEWRDSYNEQFF; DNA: TGCGCCAGCAGCCAAGGAGGGGAATGGCGGGACTCCTACAATGAGCAGTTCTTC
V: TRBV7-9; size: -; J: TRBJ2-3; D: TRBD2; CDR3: CASSERQRLAEGGDTQYF; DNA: TGTGCCAGCAGCGAACGACAGAGACTAGCGGAGGGGGGAGATACGCAGTATTTT
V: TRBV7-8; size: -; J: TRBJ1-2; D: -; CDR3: CASSLVTDPNYGYTF; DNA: TGTGCCAGCAGCTTAGTTACAGACCCTAACTATGGCTACACCTTC
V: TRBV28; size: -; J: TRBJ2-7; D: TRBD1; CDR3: CASSLPAGQGIYEQYF; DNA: TGTGCCAGCAGTCTCCCAGCGGGACAGGGAATCTACGAGCAGTACTTC
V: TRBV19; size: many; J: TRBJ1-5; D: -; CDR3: CASNPGGGARYQPQHF; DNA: TGTGCCAGCAACCCCGGGGGAGGGGCGCGTTATCAGCCCCAGCATTTT
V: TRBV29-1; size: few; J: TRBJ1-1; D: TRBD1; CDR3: CSIRTGGWNEAFF; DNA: TGCAGCATAAGGACAGGGGGCTGGAATGAAGCTTTCTTT
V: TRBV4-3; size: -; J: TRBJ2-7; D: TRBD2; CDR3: CASSQERTSGRPYEQYF; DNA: TGCGCCAGCAGCCAAGAGAGAACTAGCGGGAGACCCTACGAGCAGTACTTC
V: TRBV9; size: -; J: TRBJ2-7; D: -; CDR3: CASGAGRGGEQYF; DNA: TGTGCCAGCGGAGCGGGGAGAGGGGGGGAGCAGTACTTC
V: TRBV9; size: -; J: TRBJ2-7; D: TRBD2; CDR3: CASSPTGLAGDEQYF; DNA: TGTGCCAGCAGCCCCACGGGACTAGCGGGAGATGAGCAGTACTTC
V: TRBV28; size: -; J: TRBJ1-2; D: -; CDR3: CASNRQVNYGYTF; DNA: TGTGCCAGCAATAGACAGGTGAACTATGGCTACACCTTC
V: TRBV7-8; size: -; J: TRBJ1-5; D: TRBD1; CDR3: CASSLSRTGGYSNQPQHF; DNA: TGTGCCAGCAGCTTATCTAGGACAGGGGGCTATAGCAATCAGCCCCAGCATTTT
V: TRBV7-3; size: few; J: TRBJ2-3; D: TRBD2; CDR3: CASSPTPGGSTQYF; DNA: TGTGCCAGCAGCCCTACCCCTGGCGGGAGTACGCAGTATTTT
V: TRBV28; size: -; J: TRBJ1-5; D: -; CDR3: CASSESNQPQHF; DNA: TGTGCCAGCAGTGAGAGCAATCAGCCCCAGCATTTT
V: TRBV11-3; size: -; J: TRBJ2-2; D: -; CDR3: CASSSAGVRDTGELFF; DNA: TGTGCCAGCAGCTCGGCAGGGGTTCGGGATACCGGGGAGCTGTTTTTT
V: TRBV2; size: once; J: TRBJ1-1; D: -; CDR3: CASSVLTEAFF; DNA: TGTGCCAGCAGTGTTCTAACTGAAGCTTTCTTT
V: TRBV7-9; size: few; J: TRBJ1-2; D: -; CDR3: CASSSNYGYTF; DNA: TGTGCCAGCAGCTCGAACTATGGCTACACCTTC
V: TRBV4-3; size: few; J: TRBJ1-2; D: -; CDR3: CASSQESGFGYTF; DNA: TGCGCCAGCAGCCAAGAAAGCGGTTTTGGCTACACCTTC
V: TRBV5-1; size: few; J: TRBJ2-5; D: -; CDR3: CASSVSGREETQYF; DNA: TGCGCCAGCAGCGTCAGCGGTAGGGAAGAGACCCAGTACTTC
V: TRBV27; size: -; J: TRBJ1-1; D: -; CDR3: CASSLKGGRAEAFF; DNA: TGTGCCAGCAGTTTAAAAGGGGGTAGGGCTGAAGCTTTCTTT
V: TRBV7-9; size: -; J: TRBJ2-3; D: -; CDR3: CASSLYKADGLPTQYF; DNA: TGTGCCAGCAGCTTATACAAGGCCGACGGACTCCCTACGCAGTATTTT
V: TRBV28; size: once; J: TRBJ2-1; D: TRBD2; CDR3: CASSGLGDEQFF; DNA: TGTGCCAGCAGTGGACTAGGGGATGAGCAGTTCTTC
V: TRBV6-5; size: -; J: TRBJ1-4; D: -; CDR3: CASRSSAQGEKLFF; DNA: TGTGCCAGCAGGTCAAGCGCTCAGGGGGAAAAACTGTTTTTT
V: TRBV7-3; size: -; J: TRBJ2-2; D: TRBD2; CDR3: CASSFTIGSGSGELFF; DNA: TGTGCCAGCAGCTTTACGATAGGAAGCGGGAGCGGGGAGCTGTTTTTT
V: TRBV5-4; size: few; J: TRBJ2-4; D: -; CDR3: CASSLAFGQRGDIQYF; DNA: TGTGCCAGCAGCTTGGCCTTCGGCCAACGGGGAGACATTCAGTACTTC
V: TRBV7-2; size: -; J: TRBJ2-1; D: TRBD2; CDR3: CASSLVGTSAENEQFF; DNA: TGTGCCAGCAGCTTAGTGGGGACTAGCGCCGAAAATGAGCAGTTCTTC
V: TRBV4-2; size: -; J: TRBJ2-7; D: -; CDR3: CASSQERGGGLSYEQYF; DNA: TGTGCCAGCAGCCAAGAAAGGGGGGGCGGCTTGTCCTACGAGCAGTACTTC
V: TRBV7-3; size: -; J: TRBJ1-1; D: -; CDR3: CASSFAGGDTEAFF; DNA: TGTGCCAGCAGCTTCGCAGGAGGGGACACTGAAGCTTTCTTT
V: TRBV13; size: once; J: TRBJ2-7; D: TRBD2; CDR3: CASSLGLAGHEQYF; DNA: TGTGCCAGCAGCCTGGGACTAGCGGGTCACGAGCAGTACTTC
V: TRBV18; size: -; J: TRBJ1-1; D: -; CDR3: CASSPPTILIGSSF; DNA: TGTGCCAGCTCACCCCCGACAATCTTGATCGGCAGCTCCTTT
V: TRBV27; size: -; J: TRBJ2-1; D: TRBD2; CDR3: CASSTGTSGNNEQFF; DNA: TGTGCCAGCAGTACCGGGACTAGCGGGAACAATGAGCAGTTCTTC
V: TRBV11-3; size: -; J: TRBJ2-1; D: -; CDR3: CASSLGPNEQFF; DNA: TGTGCCAGCAGCTTGGGCCCGAATGAGCAGTTCTTC
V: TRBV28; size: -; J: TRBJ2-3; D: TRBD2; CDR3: CASSPTSGTSLNTQYF; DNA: TGTGCCAGCAGCCCGACTAGCGGCACTTCCCTGAATACGCAGTATTTT
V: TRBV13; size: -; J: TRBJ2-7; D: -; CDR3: CASSLGGRRSYEQYF; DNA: TGTGCCAGCAGCTTAGGGGGGAGGCGCTCCTACGAGCAGTACTTC
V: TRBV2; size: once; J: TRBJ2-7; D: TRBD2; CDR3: CASSANRDYRYEQYF; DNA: TGTGCCAGCAGCGCAAACCGGGACTACCGGTACGAGCAGTACTTC